What follows are 21 T cell receptor beta chains derived from one specimen sequenced in a study of OX40 agonist ivuxolimab in advanced cancers. Method: immunoSEQ multiplex PCR; TCRdb's copy keeps in-frame clones and lacks some. The data contain fewer than 85,000 clones, around four fifths of them singletons. Sequencing was performed on CD4+ or CD8+ T cells sorted from blood, taken in a trial of the OX40 agonist ivuxolimab. The source of these receptors is an adult with an advanced solid tumor such as melanoma, head and neck, liver or kidney cancer.

This clone was seen a single time. The chain carries TRBV9 and TRBJ2-2; D possibly corresponds to TRBD2 (6 bases). This CDR3 region has 15 residues. CDR1 and CDR2 from the germline V gene are SGDLS and YYNGEE. V lost 4 bases to trimming and J lost 6 bases, with 16 bases between them. In nucleotides, the CDR3 is TGTGCCAGCAGCCCAAGACTAGTAGAGGCCGGGGAGCTGTTTTTT. Translated, it gives CASSPRLVEAGELFF.

V gene TRBV6-5 combines with J gene TRBJ2-7; the D is unclear. The V and J ends lost 6 bases and 3 bases respectively, with 12 bases between them. CDR3 size: 13 residues. Germline lookup yields CDR1 MNHEY and CDR2 SVGAGI. This CDR3 is CASRGVLDYEQYF. CDR3 bases: TGTGCCAGCAGAGGAGTTCTGGACTACGAGCAGTACTTC.

The V gene is TRBV2, the J gene TRBJ2-7, with D perhaps TRBD1 or TRBD2 (5 bases each). Germline V CDR1 and CDR2: SNHLY, FYNNEI. V lost 8 bases and J 1 base, leaving 12 bases between the germline ends. The CDR3 length is 13 residues. CDR3 sequence: CASSRDASYEQYF. Here the CDR3 DNA reads TGTGCCAGCTCCCGGGACGCATCCTACGAGCAGTACTTC. The full variable domain, rest sourced from reference TRBV2 and TRBJ2-7, is EPEVTQTPSHQVTQMGQEVILRCVPISNHLYFYWYRQILGQKVEFLVSFYNNEISEKSEIFDDQFSVERPDGSNFTLKIRSTKLEDSAMYFCASSRDASYEQYFGPGTRLTVT.

This sequence joins TRBV5-6 and TRBJ2-7, with 8 bases aligning to TRBD1. The CDR3 is 14 residues long. V dropped 1 base and J dropped 2; count of bases not matched to a gene: 2. Per germline, CDR1 SGHDT and CDR2 YYEEEE. The DNA for the CDR3 is TGTGCCAGCAGCTTGACAGGGGGTACCTACGAGCAGTACTTC. It encodes CASSLTGGTYEQYF.

This rearrangement joins TRBV18 to TRBJ1-1, with a tentative D call TRBD1 (5 bases). Deletions cut 3 bases from V and 3 bases from J, with 14 bases between. This CDR3 contains 15 residues. Germline V gives CDR1 KGHSH, CDR2 LQKENI. CDR3 residues: CASSPAGAGDTEAFF. The CDR3 bases are TGTGCCAGCTCACCTGCTGGGGCGGGGGACACTGAAGCTTTCTTT.

The gene calls are TRBV5-5 and TRBJ2-4, with D perhaps assigned TRBD1 or TRBD2 (7 bases each). This CDR3 contains 15 residues. Germline loops: CDR1 SGHKS, CDR2 YYEKEE (reference sequence). The V and J ends lost 3 bases and 3 bases respectively, with 13 bases between them. This CDR3 reads CASSWEGAYKNIQYF. In DNA, the CDR3 is TGTGCCAGCAGCTGGGAGGGGGCGTACAAAAACATTCAGTACTTC.

The chain links TRBV6-1 to TRBJ1-1; D may be TRBD1 (6 bases). The CDR3 runs to 13 residues. V dropped 6 bases and J dropped 3 bases, with 11 bases sitting between them. The V gene's germline CDR1 is MNHNS and CDR2 SASEGT. The CDR3 is CASSPSGDTEAFF. The DNA of the CDR3 is TGTGCCAGCAGCCCTTCAGGGGACACTGAAGCTTTCTTT.

This clone came up once. The J gene is TRBJ1-1, the V gene TRBV27; D ambiguous. Germline-derived CDR1 and CDR2 are MNHEY and SMNVEV (reference sequence). The CDR3 length is 16 residues. V dropped 8 bases and J dropped 1 base, with 20 bases sitting between them. For the CDR3, the DNA is TGTGCCAGCCGCGTGGCAGGTTGGGGAACGAACACTGAAGCTTTCTTT. Translating it yields CASRVAGWGTNTEAFF.

This clone was recorded only once. The V and J genes are TRBV6-1 and TRBJ1-5, with TRBD1 identical over 8 bases. Looked up from germline, CDR1 is MNHNS and CDR2 is SASEGT. V dropped 6 bases and J dropped 11; count of bases not matched to a gene: 15. The CDR3 has 15 amino acids. The CDR3 sequence is CASSPRTGYGGAQHF. The CDR3 DNA follows: TGTGCCAGCAGCCCCCGGACAGGGTACGGGGGGGCCCAGCATTTT.

This chain connects TRBV19 to TRBJ2-5; D perhaps matches TRBD2 (6 bases). CDR3 size: 17 residues. Germline CDR1 LNHDA, CDR2 SQIVND (reference sequence). The germline V and J ends were trimmed by 0 bases and 2 bases, with 16 bases remaining between them. In nucleotides, the CDR3 is TGTGCCAGTAGTATAGAGTATGACCGGGACTCACAAGAGACCCAGTACTTC. It yields the protein CASSIEYDRDSQETQYF.

This rearrangement joins TRBV28 to TRBJ2-5, with 11 positions matching TRBD1. Germline V lookup: CDR1 MDHEN, CDR2 SYDVKM. J lost 5 bases, V lost 4 bases, and 6 bases had no gene match. This CDR3 is 15 amino acids long. CDR3 amino acids: CASSWTGGAGETQYF. CDR3 nucleotides: TGTGCCAGCAGTTGGACAGGGGGCGCAGGGGAGACCCAGTACTTC.

The table lists this clone with a few counts. The V call is TRBV5-6, the J call TRBJ2-1, with D hard to call. Per germline, CDR1 SGHDT and CDR2 YYEEEE. With 3 bases removed from V and 4 bases from J, the gap between germline ends came to 11 bases. This CDR3 comprises 14 residues. CDR3 bases: TGTGCCAGCAGCTCCTTCCAAGATTACAATGAGCAGTTCTTC. Amino acid sequence: CASSSFQDYNEQFF.

Written as DNA, the CDR3 is TGTGCCAGCAGCTTGATACGGGACAGGGGACATTATGGCTACACCTTC. This translates into CASSLIRDRGHYGYTF. V gene TRBV5-6 combines with J gene TRBJ1-2, with 10 bases fitting TRBD1. Unmatched junction bases numbered 8, after V lost 1 base and J lost 5 bases. This CDR3 spans 16 amino acids. Germline V gene lookup returns CDR1 SGHDT and CDR2 YYEEEE.

V is TRBV12-5 and J is TRBJ2-3; D not resolved. This CDR3 is 11 amino acids long. V was trimmed by 3 bases and J by 5 bases, leaving 3 bases between them. Germline lookup yields CDR1 LGHNT and CDR2 FRNRAP. In DNA form, the CDR3 reads TGTGCTAGTGGTTTTGAAGATACGCAGTATTTT. It yields the protein CASGFEDTQYF. The full variable domain, in which reference TRBV12-5 and TRBJ2-3 provide the parts outside the CDR3, is DARVTQTPRHKVTEMGQEVTMRCQPILGHNTVFWYRQTMMQGLELLAYFRNRAPLDDSGMPKDRFSAEMPDATLATLKIQPSEPRDSAVYFCASGFEDTQYFGPGTRLTVL.

The chain joins TRBV19 to TRBJ2-3, with TRBD2 matching over 13 bases. V lost 5 bases, J lost 6 bases, and 8 bases stayed unmatched. This CDR3 has 16 residues. From germline, CDR1 is LNHDA and CDR2 SQIVND (reference sequence). CDR3 loop: CASSGTSGAPSDTQYF. DNA for the CDR3: TGTGCCAGTAGTGGGACTAGCGGGGCGCCTTCTGATACGCAGTATTTT.

The chain links TRBV7-9 to TRBJ2-1; tentative D call: TRBD2 (5 bases). Germline CDR1 SEHNR, CDR2 FQNEAQ (reference sequence). The CDR3 consists of 12 residues. Deletions cut 8 bases from V and 7 bases from J, with 12 bases between. CDR3 sequence: CASGRTGNEQFF. The CDR3 DNA reads as TGTGCCAGCGGGAGAACGGGGAATGAGCAGTTCTTC.

This chain links TRBV19 with TRBJ1-2; TRBD1 might be the D (6 bases). The CDR3 sequence is 12 residues long. Germline V gene sequence: CDR1 LNHDA, CDR2 SQIVND (reference sequence). The chain's CDR3 is CVAGDPNYGYTF. CDR3 nucleotide sequence: TGTGTCGCAGGGGACCCTAACTATGGCTACACCTTC.

The V and J genes are TRBV20-1 and TRBJ1-2; a possible D gene is TRBD1 (6 bases). Germline V CDR1 and CDR2: DFQATT, SNEGSKA (reference sequence). V lost 4 bases and J lost 12, with 15 bases in between. This CDR3 is built from 11 residues. The CDR3 reads CSATQTGINTF. CDR3 in DNA: TGCAGTGCTACCCAAACAGGGATCAACACCTTC.

This chain joins TRBV14 and TRBJ2-5; TRBD2 is a possible D gene (6 bases). Germline V gene data show CDR1 as SGHDN and CDR2 as FVKESK. This CDR3 is 11 amino acids long. V lost 1 base, J lost 10 bases, and 7 bases lay in between. DNA of the CDR3: TGTGCCAGCAGCCAAGGGGGGGACCAGTACTTC. Its translation is CASSQGGDQYF.

V and J are TRBV27 and TRBJ2-6, with TRBD1 matching 9 bases. The CDR3 runs to 15 residues. The junction had 4 bases not matched to a gene; V was cut back by 10 bases and J by 0 bases. CDR1 is MNHEY, CDR2 SMNVEV, per germline (reference sequence). The CDR3 DNA is TGTGCCACTCAGACAGGGGGCTCTGGGGCCAACGTCCTGACTTTC. It translates to CATQTGGSGANVLTF.

This sequence joins TRBV6-1 and TRBJ1-1; D uncertain. Deletions cut 7 bases from V and 1 base from J, with 10 bases between. Germline values: CDR1 MNHNS, CDR2 SASEGT. The CDR3 extends over 13 amino acids. The CDR3 is CASIRRGNTEAFF. The CDR3 bases are TGTGCCAGCATTCGACGTGGGAACACTGAAGCTTTCTTT.